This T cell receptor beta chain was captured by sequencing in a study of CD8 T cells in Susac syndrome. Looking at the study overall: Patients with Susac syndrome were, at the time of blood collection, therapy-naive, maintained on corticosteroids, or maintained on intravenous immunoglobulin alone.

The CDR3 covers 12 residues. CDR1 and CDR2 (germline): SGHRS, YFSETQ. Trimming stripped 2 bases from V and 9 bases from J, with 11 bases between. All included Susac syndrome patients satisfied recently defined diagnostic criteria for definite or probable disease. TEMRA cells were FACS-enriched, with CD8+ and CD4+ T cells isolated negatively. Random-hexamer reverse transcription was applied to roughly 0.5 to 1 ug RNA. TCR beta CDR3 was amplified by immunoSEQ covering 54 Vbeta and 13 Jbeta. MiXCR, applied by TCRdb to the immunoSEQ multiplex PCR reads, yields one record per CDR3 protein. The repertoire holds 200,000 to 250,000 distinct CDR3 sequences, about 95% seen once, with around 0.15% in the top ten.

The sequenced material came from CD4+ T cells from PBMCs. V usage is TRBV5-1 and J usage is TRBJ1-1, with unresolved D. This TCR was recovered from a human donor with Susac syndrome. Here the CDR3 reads CASSFGREQAFF. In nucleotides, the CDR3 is TGCGCCAGCAGCTTCGGGAGGGAACAAGCTTTCTTT. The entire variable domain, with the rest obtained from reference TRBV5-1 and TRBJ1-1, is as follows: KAGVTQTPRYLIKTRGQQVTLSCSPISGHRSVSWYQQTPGQGLQFLFEYFSETQRNKGNFPGRFSGRQFSNSRSEMNVSTLELGDSALYLCASSFGREQAFFGQGTRLTVV.